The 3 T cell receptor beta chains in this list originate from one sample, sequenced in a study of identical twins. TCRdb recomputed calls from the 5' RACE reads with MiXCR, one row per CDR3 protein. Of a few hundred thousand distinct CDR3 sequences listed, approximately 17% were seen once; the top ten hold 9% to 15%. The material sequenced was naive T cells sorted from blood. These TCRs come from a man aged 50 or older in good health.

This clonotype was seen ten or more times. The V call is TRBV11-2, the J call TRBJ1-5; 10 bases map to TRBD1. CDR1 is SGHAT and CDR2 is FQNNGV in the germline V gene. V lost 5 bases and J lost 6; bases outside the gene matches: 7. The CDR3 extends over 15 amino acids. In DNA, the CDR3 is TGTGCCAGCAGCGGTGGGACAGGGGCCTCTCAGCCCCAGCATTTT. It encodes CASSGGTGASQPQHF. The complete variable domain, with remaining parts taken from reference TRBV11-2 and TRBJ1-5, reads EAGVAQSPRYKIIEKRQSVAFWCNPISGHATLYWYQQILGQGPKLLIQFQNNGVVDDSQLPKDRFSAERLKGVDSTLKIQPAKLEDSAVYLCASSGGTGASQPQHFGDGTRLSIL.

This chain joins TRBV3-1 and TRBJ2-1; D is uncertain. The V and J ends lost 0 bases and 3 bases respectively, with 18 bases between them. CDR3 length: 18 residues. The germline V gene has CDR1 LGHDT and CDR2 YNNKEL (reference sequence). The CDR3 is CASSQDRKLVVDYNEQFF. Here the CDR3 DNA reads TGTGCCAGCAGCCAAGATCGGAAGTTAGTAGTGGACTACAATGAGCAGTTCTTC.

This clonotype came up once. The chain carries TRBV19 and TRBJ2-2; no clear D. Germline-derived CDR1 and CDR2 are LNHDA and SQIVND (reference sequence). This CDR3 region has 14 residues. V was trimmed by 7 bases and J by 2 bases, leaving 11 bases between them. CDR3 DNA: TGTGCCAGTATAACGGCGTTCAACACCGGGGAGCTGTTTTTT. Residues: CASITAFNTGELFF. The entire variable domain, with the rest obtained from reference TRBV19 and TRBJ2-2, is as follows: DGGITQSPKYLFRKEGQNVTLSCEQNLNHDAMYWYRQDPGQGLRLIYYSQIVNDFQKGDIAEGYSVSREKKESFPLTVTSAQKNPTAFYLCASITAFNTGELFFGEGSRLTVL.